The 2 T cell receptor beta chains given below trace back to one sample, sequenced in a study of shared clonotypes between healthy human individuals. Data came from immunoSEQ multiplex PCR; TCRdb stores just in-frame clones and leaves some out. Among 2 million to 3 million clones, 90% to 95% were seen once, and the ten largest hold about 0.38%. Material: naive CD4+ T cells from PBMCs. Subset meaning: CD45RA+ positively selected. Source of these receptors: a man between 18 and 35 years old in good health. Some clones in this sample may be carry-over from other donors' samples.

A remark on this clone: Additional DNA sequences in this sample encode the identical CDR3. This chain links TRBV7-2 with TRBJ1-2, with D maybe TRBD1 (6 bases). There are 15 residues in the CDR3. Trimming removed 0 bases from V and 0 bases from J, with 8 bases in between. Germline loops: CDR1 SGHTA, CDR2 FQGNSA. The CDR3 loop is CASSLAQGTNYGYTF. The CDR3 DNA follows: TGTGCCAGCAGCTTAGCGCAGGGGACTAACTATGGCTACACCTTC.

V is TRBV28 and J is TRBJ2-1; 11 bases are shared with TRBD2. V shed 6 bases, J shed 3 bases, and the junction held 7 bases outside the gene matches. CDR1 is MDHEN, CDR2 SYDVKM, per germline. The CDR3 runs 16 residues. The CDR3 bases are TGTGCCAGCAGGCCCCAGACTAGCGGGAACTACAATGAGCAGTTCTTC. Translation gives CASRPQTSGNYNEQFF.